This T cell receptor (beta chain) was identified in a study of human T cells and chemical hapten exposure. Overall study: There were weekly diphenylcyclopropenone doses to the scalp for patients throughout the roughly 23-week study. Patch tests put 0.01% DPC on the upper back, and the results were checked at 6 days.

This clonotype was recorded many times. Looked up from germline, CDR1 is LNHNV and CDR2 is YYDKDF (reference sequence). The CDR3 sequence is 15 residues long. V was trimmed by 2 bases and J by 4 bases, leaving 14 bases between them. Stated time point: pre-sensitization, week 0. Treatment indicated: therapeutic diphenylcyclopropenone sensitization with weekly scalp DPC. Whole blood that had not been fractionated was the source of extracted total RNA. TCRdb re-called the RACE reads with MiXCR, one entry per CDR3 protein. The sample lists almost 40,000 distinct CDR3 sequences; about 7.4% were seen once. This material consisted of whole blood, taken in connection with sensitization to the hapten diphenylcyclopropenone (DPC). V is TRBV15 and J is TRBJ1-2; no clear D gene. The TCR was taken from a woman in her forties or fifties with alopecia areata. Some clones in this sample may be carry-over from other donors' samples. The CDR3 reads CATSRPRSGVYGYTF. The CDR3 coding sequence is TGTGCCACCAGCAGACCCCGGTCTGGGGTCTATGGCTACACCTTC.